This T cell receptor beta chain was sequenced for a study of CD8 T cells in ankylosing spondylitis. Study-level results: Apparently characteristic of ankylosing spondylitis blood was a TCR beta motif (under ten highly homologous variants).

This clonotype was seen repeatedly, ten times or more. Its matching antigen is unknown. TCRdb called the 5' RACE reads again in MiXCR, with one record for every CDR3 protein. The sample holds about 210,000 distinct CDR3 sequences; about 7% are singletons and the top ten take approximately 14%. The CDR3 extends over 12 amino acids. Trimming took off 3 bases at V and 6 bases at J, with 6 bases between the two ends. Germline V gene data show CDR1 as SGHVS and CDR2 as FNYEAQ. The receptor comes from a male donor with ankylosing spondylitis. Sequencing used blood, either unsorted or a sorted T cell fraction (not recorded which). The rearrangement uses TRBV7-6 and TRBJ2-1; unclear D gene. Written as DNA, the CDR3 is TGTGCCAGCAGCTTGACACCCAATGAGCAGTTCTTC. This codes for CASSLTPNEQFF.